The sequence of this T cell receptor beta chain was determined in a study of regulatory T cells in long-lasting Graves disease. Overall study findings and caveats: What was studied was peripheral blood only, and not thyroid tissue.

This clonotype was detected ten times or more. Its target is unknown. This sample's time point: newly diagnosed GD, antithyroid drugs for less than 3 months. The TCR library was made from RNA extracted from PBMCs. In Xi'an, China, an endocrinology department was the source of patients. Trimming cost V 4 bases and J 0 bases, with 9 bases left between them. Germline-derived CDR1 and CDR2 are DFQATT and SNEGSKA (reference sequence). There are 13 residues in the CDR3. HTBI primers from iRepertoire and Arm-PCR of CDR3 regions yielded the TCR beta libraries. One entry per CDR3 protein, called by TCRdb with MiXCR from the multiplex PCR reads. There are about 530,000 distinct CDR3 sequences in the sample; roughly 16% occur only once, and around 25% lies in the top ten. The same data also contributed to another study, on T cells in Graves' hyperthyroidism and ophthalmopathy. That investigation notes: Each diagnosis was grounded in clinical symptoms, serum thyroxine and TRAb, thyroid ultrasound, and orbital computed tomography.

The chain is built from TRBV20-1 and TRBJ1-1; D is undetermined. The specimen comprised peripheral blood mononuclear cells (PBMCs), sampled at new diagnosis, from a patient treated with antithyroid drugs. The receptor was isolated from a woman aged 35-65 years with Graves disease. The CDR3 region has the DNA TGCAGTGCTACCAGTACCATGAACACTGAAGCTTTCTTT. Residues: CSATSTMNTEAFF.